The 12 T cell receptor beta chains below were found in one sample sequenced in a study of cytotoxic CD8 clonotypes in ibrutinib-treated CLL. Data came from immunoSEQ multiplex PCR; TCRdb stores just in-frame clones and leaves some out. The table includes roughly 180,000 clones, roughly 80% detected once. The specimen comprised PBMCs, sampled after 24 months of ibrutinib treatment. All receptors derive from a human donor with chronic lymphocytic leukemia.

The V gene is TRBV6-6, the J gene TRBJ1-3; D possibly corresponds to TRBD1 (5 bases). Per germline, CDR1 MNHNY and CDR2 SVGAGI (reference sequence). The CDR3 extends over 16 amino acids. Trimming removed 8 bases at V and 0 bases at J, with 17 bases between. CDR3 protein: CASDSGTFHSGNTIYF. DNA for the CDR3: TGTGCCAGCGACTCCGGGACTTTCCACTCTGGAAACACCATATATTTT.

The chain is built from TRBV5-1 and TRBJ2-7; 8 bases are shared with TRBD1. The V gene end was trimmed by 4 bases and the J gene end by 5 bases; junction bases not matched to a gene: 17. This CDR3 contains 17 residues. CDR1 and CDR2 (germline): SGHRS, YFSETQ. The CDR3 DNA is TGCGCCAGCAGCCCTGGGGTCCGTCAGGGGGCCCGCCACGAGCAGTACTTC. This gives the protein CASSPGVRQGARHEQYF.

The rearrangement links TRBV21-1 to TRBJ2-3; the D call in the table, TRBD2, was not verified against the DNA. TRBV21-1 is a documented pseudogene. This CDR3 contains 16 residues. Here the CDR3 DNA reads TGTGCCAGCAGCACTACAACCCACTCGGGTCCCTCGGGTCCGTATTTT. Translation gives CASSTTTHSGPSGPYF.

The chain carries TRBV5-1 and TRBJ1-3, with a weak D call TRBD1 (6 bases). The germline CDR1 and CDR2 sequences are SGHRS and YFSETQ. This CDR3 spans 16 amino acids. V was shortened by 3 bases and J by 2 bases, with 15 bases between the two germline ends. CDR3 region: CASSSQTGLAGNTIYF. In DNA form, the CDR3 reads TGCGCCAGCAGCTCGCAAACAGGGTTAGCTGGAAACACCATATATTTT.

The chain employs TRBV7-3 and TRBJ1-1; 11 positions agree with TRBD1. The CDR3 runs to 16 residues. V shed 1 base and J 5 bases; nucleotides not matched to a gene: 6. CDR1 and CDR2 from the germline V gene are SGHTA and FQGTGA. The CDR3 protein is CASSLRGQGAKTEAFF. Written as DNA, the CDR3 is TGTGCCAGCAGCTTAAGAGGACAGGGGGCGAAGACTGAAGCTTTCTTT.

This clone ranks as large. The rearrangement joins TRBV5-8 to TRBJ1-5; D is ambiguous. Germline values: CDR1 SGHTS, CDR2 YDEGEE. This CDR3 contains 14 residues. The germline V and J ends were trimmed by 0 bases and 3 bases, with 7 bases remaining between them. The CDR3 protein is CASSLDTYNQPQHF. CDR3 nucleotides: TGTGCCAGCAGCTTGGACACATACAATCAGCCCCAGCATTTT.

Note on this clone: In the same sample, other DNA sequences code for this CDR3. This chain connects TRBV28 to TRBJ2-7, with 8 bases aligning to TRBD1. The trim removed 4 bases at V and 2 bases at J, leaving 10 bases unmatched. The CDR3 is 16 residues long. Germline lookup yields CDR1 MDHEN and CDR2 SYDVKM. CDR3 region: CASSSPGTGGTYEQYF. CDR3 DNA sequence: TGTGCCAGCAGTTCCCCCGGGACAGGAGGGACCTACGAGCAGTACTTC.

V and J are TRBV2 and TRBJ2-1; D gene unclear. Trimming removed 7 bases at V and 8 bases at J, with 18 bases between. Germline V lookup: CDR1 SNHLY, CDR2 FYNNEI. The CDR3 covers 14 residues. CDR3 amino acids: CASNTRHSIDEQFF. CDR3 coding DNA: TGTGCCAGCAACACACGGCATAGCATCGATGAGCAGTTCTTC.

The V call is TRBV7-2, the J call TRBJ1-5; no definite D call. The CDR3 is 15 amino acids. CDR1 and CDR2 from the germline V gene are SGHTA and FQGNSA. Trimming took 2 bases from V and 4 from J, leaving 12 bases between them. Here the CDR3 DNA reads TGTGCCAGCAGCTTAAGATGGCAGTCAAATCAGCCCCAGCATTTT. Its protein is CASSLRWQSNQPQHF. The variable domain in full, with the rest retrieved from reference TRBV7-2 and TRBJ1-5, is GAGVSQSPSNKVTEKGKDVELRCDPISGHTALYWYRQSLGQGLEFLIYFQGNSAPDKSGLPSDRFSAERTGGSVSTLTIQRTQQEDSAVYLCASSLRWQSNQPQHFGDGTRLSIL.

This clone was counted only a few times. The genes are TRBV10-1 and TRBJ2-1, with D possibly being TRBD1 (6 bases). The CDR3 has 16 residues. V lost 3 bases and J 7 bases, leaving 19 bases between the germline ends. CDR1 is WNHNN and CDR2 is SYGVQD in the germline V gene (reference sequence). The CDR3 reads CASSDPGTSGLNEQFF. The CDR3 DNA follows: TGCGCCAGCAGTGACCCGGGGACATCCGGGCTGAATGAGCAGTTCTTC.

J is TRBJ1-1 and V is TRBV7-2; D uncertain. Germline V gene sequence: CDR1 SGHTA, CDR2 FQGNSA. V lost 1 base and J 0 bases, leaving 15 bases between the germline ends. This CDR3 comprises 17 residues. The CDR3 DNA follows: TGTGCCAGCAGCTTAGACCCCCTCCTCTCTATGAACACTGAAGCTTTCTTT. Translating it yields CASSLDPLLSMNTEAFF.

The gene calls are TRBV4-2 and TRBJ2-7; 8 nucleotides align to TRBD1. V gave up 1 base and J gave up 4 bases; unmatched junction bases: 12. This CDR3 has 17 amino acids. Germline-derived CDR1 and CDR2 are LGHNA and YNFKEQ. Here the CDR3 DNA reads TGTGCCAGCAGCCAAGGTGGGCCGGGACAGGACACATACGAGCAGTACTTC. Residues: CASSQGGPGQDTYEQYF.